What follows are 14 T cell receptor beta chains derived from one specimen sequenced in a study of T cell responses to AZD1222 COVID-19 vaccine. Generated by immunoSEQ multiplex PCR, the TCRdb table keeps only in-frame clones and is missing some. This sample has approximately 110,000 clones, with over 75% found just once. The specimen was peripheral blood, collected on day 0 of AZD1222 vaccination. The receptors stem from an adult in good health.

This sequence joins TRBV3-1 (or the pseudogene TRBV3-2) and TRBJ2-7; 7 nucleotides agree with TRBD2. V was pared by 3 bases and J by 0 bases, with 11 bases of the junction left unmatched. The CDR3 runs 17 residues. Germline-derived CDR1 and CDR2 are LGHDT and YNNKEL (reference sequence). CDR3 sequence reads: CASSQHPSGGNSYEQYF. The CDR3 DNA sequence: TGTGCCAGCAGCCAGCACCCTAGCGGCGGAAACTCCTACGAGCAGTACTTC.

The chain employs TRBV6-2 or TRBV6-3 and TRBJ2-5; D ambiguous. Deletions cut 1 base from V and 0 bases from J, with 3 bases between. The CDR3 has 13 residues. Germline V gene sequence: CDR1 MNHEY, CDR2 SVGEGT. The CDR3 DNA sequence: TGTGCCAGCAGTTACTGGGACCAAGAGACCCAGTACTTC. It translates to CASSYWDQETQYF.

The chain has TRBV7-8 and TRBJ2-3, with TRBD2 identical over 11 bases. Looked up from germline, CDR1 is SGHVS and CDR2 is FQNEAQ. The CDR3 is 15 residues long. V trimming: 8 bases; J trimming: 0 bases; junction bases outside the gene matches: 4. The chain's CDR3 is CASGSSGGSTDTQYF. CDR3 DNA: TGTGCCAGCGGATCTAGCGGGGGGAGCACAGATACGCAGTATTTT.

The CDR3: CASSQGAVNTEAFF. The CDR3 nucleotides are TGTGCCAGCAGCCAGGGGGCGGTGAACACTGAAGCTTTCTTT. This chain joins TRBV3-1 (or the pseudogene TRBV3-2) and TRBJ1-1; D is possibly TRBD1 (6 bases). The CDR3 covers 14 residues. Trimming took 3 bases from V and 0 from J, leaving 8 bases between them. From germline, CDR1 is LGHDT and CDR2 YNNKEL (reference sequence).

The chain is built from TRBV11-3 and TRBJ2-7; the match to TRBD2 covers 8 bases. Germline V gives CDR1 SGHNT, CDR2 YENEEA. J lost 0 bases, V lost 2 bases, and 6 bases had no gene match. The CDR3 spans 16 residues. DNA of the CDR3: TGTGCCAGCAGCTTAAGACTAGCGCGGAGCTCCTACGAGCAGTACTTC. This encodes CASSLRLARSSYEQYF. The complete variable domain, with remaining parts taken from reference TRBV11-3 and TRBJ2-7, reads EAGVVQSPRYKIIEKKQPVAFWCNPISGHNTLYWYLQNLGQGPELLIRYENEEAVDDSQLPKDRFSAERLKGVDSTLKIQPAELGDSAVYLCASSLRLARSSYEQYFGPGTRLTVT.

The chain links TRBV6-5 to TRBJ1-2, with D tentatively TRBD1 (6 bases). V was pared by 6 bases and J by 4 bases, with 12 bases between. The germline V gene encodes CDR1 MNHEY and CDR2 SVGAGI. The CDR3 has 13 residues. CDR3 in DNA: TGTGCCAGCAGCCAAAGACAGGCCTATGGCTACACCTTC. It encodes CASSQRQAYGYTF.

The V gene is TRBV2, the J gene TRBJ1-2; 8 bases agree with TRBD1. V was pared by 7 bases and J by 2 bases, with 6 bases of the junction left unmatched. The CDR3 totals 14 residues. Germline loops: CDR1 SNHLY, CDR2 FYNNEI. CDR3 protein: CASNGQGGNYGYTF. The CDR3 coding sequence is TGTGCCAGCAATGGACAGGGCGGAAACTATGGCTACACCTTC.

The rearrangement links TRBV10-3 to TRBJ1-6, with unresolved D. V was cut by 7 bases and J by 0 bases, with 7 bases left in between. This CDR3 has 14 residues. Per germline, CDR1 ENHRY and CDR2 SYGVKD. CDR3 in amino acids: CAIKDGSYNSPLHF. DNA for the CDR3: TGTGCCATCAAGGACGGCTCCTATAATTCACCCCTCCACTTT.

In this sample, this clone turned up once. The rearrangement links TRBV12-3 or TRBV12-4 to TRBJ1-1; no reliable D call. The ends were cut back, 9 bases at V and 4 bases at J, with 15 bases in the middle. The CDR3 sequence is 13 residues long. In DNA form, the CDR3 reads TGTGCCAGGGGAGGAAGGAGGAGCACTGAAGCTTTCTTT. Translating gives CARGGRRSTEAFF.

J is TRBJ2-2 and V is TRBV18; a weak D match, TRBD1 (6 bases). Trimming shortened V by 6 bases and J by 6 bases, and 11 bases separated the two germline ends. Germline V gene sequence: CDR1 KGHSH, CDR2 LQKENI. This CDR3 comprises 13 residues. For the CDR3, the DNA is TGTGCCAGCTCGCAACAGGGATCCGGGGAGCTGTTTTTT. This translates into CASSQQGSGELFF.

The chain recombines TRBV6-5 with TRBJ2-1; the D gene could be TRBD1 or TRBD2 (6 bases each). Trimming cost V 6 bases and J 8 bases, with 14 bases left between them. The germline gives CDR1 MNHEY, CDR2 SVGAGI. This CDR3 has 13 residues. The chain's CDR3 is CASRPGGWDEQFF. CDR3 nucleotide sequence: TGTGCCAGCAGACCCGGGGGCTGGGATGAGCAGTTCTTC.

CDR3 nucleotides: TGTGCCAGCAGCTCCGAGGGGGGCAATGAGCAGTTCTTC. Encoded protein: CASSSEGGNEQFF. V is TRBV11-3 and J is TRBJ2-1; possibly TRBD1 or TRBD2 for D (6 bases each). The CDR3 is 13 amino acids. V lost 4 bases and J lost 6, with 10 bases in between. Germline V gene data show CDR1 as SGHNT and CDR2 as YENEEA. The whole variable domain, filled in from reference TRBV11-3 and TRBJ2-1, reads EAGVVQSPRYKIIEKKQPVAFWCNPISGHNTLYWYLQNLGQGPELLIRYENEEAVDDSQLPKDRFSAERLKGVDSTLKIQPAELGDSAVYLCASSSEGGNEQFFGPGTRLTVL.

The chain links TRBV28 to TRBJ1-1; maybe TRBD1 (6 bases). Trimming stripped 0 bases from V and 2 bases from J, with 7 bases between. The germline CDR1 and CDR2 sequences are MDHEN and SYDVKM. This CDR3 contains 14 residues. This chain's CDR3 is CASSLWGHNTEAFF. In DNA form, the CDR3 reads TGTGCCAGCAGTTTATGGGGACACAACACTGAAGCTTTCTTT.

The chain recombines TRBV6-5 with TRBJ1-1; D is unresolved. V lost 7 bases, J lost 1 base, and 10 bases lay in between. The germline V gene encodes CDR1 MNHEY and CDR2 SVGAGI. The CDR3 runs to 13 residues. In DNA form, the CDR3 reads TGTGCCAGCACCAACCCCCCGAACACTGAAGCTTTCTTT. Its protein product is CASTNPPNTEAFF.